This is a list of T cell receptor beta chains from one sample in a study of OX40 agonist ivuxolimab in advanced cancers. Sequenced by immunoSEQ multiplex PCR; TCRdb stores in-frame clones only, minus some. Here the sample spans fewer than 40,000 clones, 74% being singletons. The source was CD4+ or CD8+ T cells sorted from blood, collected in a trial of the OX40 agonist ivuxolimab. Receptors were obtained from an adult with an advanced solid tumor such as melanoma, head and neck, liver or kidney cancer. The CDR3 runs from the conserved cysteine through the conserved F or W. The order of the fields is J gene, clone size, V gene, CDR3 protein. Some rows have no size entry. The others give once, few or many, or a class for an expanded clone.

j_gene: TRBJ2-7
abundance: -
v_gene: TRBV27
CDR3aa: CASTNGGEQYF

j_gene: TRBJ1-1
abundance: -
v_gene: TRBV19
CDR3aa: CASSKGRAAEAFF

j_gene: TRBJ1-1
abundance: many
v_gene: TRBV11-1
CDR3aa: CASSLGDPTEAFF

j_gene: TRBJ1-4
abundance: -
v_gene: TRBV7-6
CDR3aa: CASSLSTATNEKLFF

j_gene: TRBJ1-2
abundance: -
v_gene: TRBV2
CDR3aa: CATQGGSGYTF

j_gene: TRBJ2-7
abundance: few
v_gene: TRBV2
CDR3aa: CASLPDRPYEQYF

j_gene: TRBJ1-1
abundance: -
v_gene: TRBV29-1
CDR3aa: CSVELGGRGLRTEAFF

j_gene: TRBJ2-3
abundance: -
v_gene: TRBV27
CDR3aa: CASSPRGGGADTQYF

j_gene: TRBJ1-5
abundance: -
v_gene: TRBV18
CDR3aa: CASSPDLNQPQHF

j_gene: TRBJ1-5
abundance: -
v_gene: TRBV2
CDR3aa: CASSVFPGGNQPQHF

j_gene: TRBJ1-5
abundance: few
v_gene: TRBV4-1
CDR3aa: CASSQDLGGRTYQPQHF

j_gene: TRBJ2-1
abundance: once
v_gene: TRBV25-1
CDR3aa: CASSEYTNFLDEQFF

j_gene: TRBJ1-2
abundance: -
v_gene: TRBV10-3
CDR3aa: CAISGTAYYGYTF

j_gene: TRBJ1-2
abundance: -
v_gene: TRBV5-1
CDR3aa: CASSLEQASLGGYTF

j_gene: TRBJ2-7
abundance: -
v_gene: TRBV7-3
CDR3aa: CASNHPRGVAYEQYF

j_gene: TRBJ2-3
abundance: -
v_gene: TRBV7-6
CDR3aa: CASSLQSTDTQYF

j_gene: TRBJ2-6
abundance: -
v_gene: TRBV5-1
CDR3aa: CATRAGGPTGANVLTF

j_gene: TRBJ1-2
abundance: many
v_gene: TRBV7-2
CDR3aa: CASSLAQGEGVYGYTF

j_gene: TRBJ1-2
abundance: -
v_gene: TRBV5-8
CDR3aa: CASSLGIAYGYTF

j_gene: TRBJ2-1
abundance: -
v_gene: TRBV11-2
CDR3aa: CASSLEGLAANEQFF

j_gene: TRBJ1-5
abundance: -
v_gene: TRBV11-3
CDR3aa: CASSLGTESNQPQHF

j_gene: TRBJ2-1
abundance: once
v_gene: TRBV5-1
CDR3aa: CASSLVSLAGGGVSYNEQFF

j_gene: TRBJ2-4
abundance: -
v_gene: TRBV5-6
CDR3aa: CASSLSGGLKNIQYF

j_gene: TRBJ1-1
abundance: -
v_gene: TRBV9
CDR3aa: CASSVDSGTEAFF

j_gene: TRBJ2-7
abundance: -
v_gene: TRBV4-1
CDR3aa: CASSQEQLIYEQYF

j_gene: TRBJ1-1
abundance: -
v_gene: TRBV6-5
CDR3aa: CASSGHSGNTEAFF

j_gene: TRBJ2-3
abundance: -
v_gene: TRBV12-1
CDR3aa: CASSPTVGQGSDTQYF

j_gene: TRBJ2-2
abundance: -
v_gene: TRBV7-3
CDR3aa: CASSQNGGPILPRELFF

j_gene: TRBJ2-7
abundance: -
v_gene: TRBV9
CDR3aa: CASSDPGQGDPSYEQYF

j_gene: TRBJ1-1
abundance: -
v_gene: TRBV30
CDR3aa: CAWKGQGLRNTEAFF

j_gene: TRBJ2-3
abundance: few
v_gene: TRBV2
CDR3aa: CASSAGRPGTDTQYF

j_gene: TRBJ1-4
abundance: -
v_gene: TRBV4-1
CDR3aa: CASSQDRGLFF

j_gene: TRBJ1-2
abundance: -
v_gene: TRBV6-5
CDR3aa: CASSLNLQTNYGYTF

j_gene: TRBJ1-2
abundance: -
v_gene: TRBV7-9
CDR3aa: CASSLAGQNFNYGYTF

j_gene: TRBJ1-1
abundance: -
v_gene: TRBV6-5
CDR3aa: CASTYPLQEAFF

j_gene: TRBJ2-5
abundance: -
v_gene: TRBV19
CDR3aa: CASSSSGGSAETQYF

j_gene: TRBJ1-5
abundance: -
v_gene: TRBV2
CDR3aa: CASRKGTGGVSSNQPQHF

j_gene: TRBJ1-1
abundance: -
v_gene: TRBV28
CDR3aa: CASSLAGTTTEAFF

j_gene: TRBJ2-1
abundance: once
v_gene: TRBV28
CDR3aa: CACFDGGGLGGNEQFF

j_gene: TRBJ2-3
abundance: few
v_gene: TRBV7-2
CDR3aa: CASSLVWATDTQYF

j_gene: TRBJ2-2
abundance: -
v_gene: TRBV5-1
CDR3aa: CASSLPGGTGELFF

j_gene: TRBJ2-7
abundance: -
v_gene: TRBV9
CDR3aa: CASSVASSYEQYF

j_gene: TRBJ2-3
abundance: -
v_gene: TRBV2
CDR3aa: CASRGTRARGTDTQYF

j_gene: TRBJ1-3
abundance: -
v_gene: TRBV6-1
CDR3aa: CASLTGFSSIYF

j_gene: TRBJ1-6
abundance: -
v_gene: TRBV11-2
CDR3aa: CASSLGRESPLHF

j_gene: TRBJ1-1
abundance: -
v_gene: TRBV6-4
CDR3aa: CASSATGATEAFF